These 27 T cell receptor beta chains originate from one sample sequenced in a study of cytomegalovirus exposure and HLA in healthy donors. PCR was performed using 60 Vbeta and 13 Jbeta primers. The assay was immunoSEQ multiplex PCR, and TCRdb's table has in-frame clones only and misses some. The repertoire holds fewer than 250,000 clones, with approximately 68% as singletons. The sequencing input was PBMCs. The receptors shown here come from a woman in her 30s in good health and CMV-seronegative.

This clone was counted once. This chain connects TRBV25-1 to TRBJ1-2; TRBD1 matches at 8 bases. The CDR3 consists of 15 residues. V gave up 3 bases and J gave up 8 bases; unmatched junction bases: 11. Germline CDR1 and CDR2: MGHDK and SYGVNS. CDR3 amino acids: CASSDPTGVVIGYTF. In DNA form, the CDR3 reads TGTGCCAGCAGTGACCCGACAGGGGTGGTAATCGGCTACACCTTC.

About this clone: One end of the junction does not line up with germline, which may come from a read error. The chain recombines TRBV7-9 with TRBJ1-1; D not certain. Per germline, CDR1 SEHNR and CDR2 FQNEAQ (reference sequence). This CDR3 comprises 13 residues. The CDR3 nucleotides read TGTTCCAGCAGCTTTGGTTCGGACACTGAAGCTTTCTTT. It is translated as CSSSFGSDTEAFF.

The chain employs TRBV5-6 and TRBJ1-5; 8 bases align to TRBD1. Germline V gene sequence: CDR1 SGHDT, CDR2 YYEEEE. The CDR3 is 15 amino acids. V was pared by 1 base and J by 3 bases, with 3 bases of the junction left unmatched. The CDR3 protein is CASSLQGAPNQPQHF. CDR3 in DNA: TGTGCCAGCAGCTTGCAGGGGGCGCCCAATCAGCCCCAGCATTTT.

This chain connects TRBV5-1 to TRBJ1-1; 7 bases match TRBD1. Germline CDR1 is SGHRS and CDR2 is YFSETQ. The CDR3 spans 16 residues. Trimming removed 3 bases from V and 3 bases from J; junction bases left unmatched: 11. DNA of the CDR3: TGCGCCAGCAGCTCCAACAGGGGTGGTGGGGACACTGAAGCTTTCTTT. The encoded protein is CASSSNRGGGDTEAFF. Full variable domain (outside the CDR3, taken from reference TRBV5-1 and TRBJ1-1): KAGVTQTPRYLIKTRGQQVTLSCSPISGHRSVSWYQQTPGQGLQFLFEYFSETQRNKGNFPGRFSGRQFSNSRSEMNVSTLELGDSALYLCASSSNRGGGDTEAFFGQGTRLTVV.

V is TRBV7-3 and J is TRBJ2-7; 7 nucleotides line up with TRBD1. J was trimmed by 6 bases and V by 3 bases; bases with no gene match: 8. The CDR3 is 14 amino acids. Germline V CDR1 and CDR2: SGHTA, FQGTGA. For the CDR3, the DNA is TGTGCCAGCAGCTTCAGCGGACAGGCTAGCGAGCAGTACTTC. It encodes CASSFSGQASEQYF.

This sequence joins TRBV11-2 and TRBJ2-1, with 9 bases fitting TRBD2. The junction had 7 bases not matched to a gene; V was cut back by 6 bases and J by 4 bases. This CDR3 has 15 amino acids. Germline V gives CDR1 SGHAT, CDR2 FQNNGV. The CDR3 reads CASSPTSGYYNEQFF. The CDR3, as DNA: TGTGCCAGCAGTCCTACTAGCGGGTATTACAATGAGCAGTTCTTC.

CDR3 nucleotides: TGTGCCAGCAGCCAAGTAGCGGGTAGCACAGATACGCAGTATTTT. This encodes CASSQVAGSTDTQYF. This rearrangement joins TRBV4-2 to TRBJ2-3, with 7 nucleotides matching TRBD2. The CDR3 extends over 15 amino acids. Germline CDR1 is LGHNA and CDR2 is YNFKEQ. Germline trimming cut 1 base from V and 0 bases from J; bases unmatched to any gene: 1.

The chain is built from TRBV4-1 and TRBJ1-5; D is unresolved. V lost 3 bases, J lost 2 bases, and 14 bases lay in between. This CDR3 spans 16 amino acids. Germline CDR1 MGHRA, CDR2 YSYEKL. DNA for the CDR3: TGCGCCAGCAGCCATGGACGGGGTATCCGCAATCAGCCCCAGCATTTT. Its protein is CASSHGRGIRNQPQHF.

The V and J genes are TRBV11-3 and TRBJ2-1, with 9 positions matching TRBD1. The CDR3 extends over 15 amino acids. The junction had 8 bases not matched to a gene; V was cut back by 5 bases and J by 6 bases. CDR1 is SGHNT, CDR2 YENEEA, per germline. The CDR3 coding sequence is TGTGCCAGCAGCACCCGGGACAGGGATGGCAATGAGCAGTTCTTC. It translates to CASSTRDRDGNEQFF.

V usage is TRBV19 and J usage is TRBJ2-7; 7 bases match TRBD2. The CDR3 has 14 amino acids. The germline V gene has CDR1 LNHDA and CDR2 SQIVND (reference sequence). The V gene end was trimmed by 4 bases and the J gene end by 1 base; junction bases not matched to a gene: 4. CDR3 nucleotides: TGTGCCAGTAGTACTAGCGGCCATTCCTACGAGCAGTACTTC. Its translation: CASSTSGHSYEQYF.

V usage is TRBV9 and J usage is TRBJ1-1; D is unresolved. The V gene lost 4 bases and the J gene lost 7 bases, with 17 bases spanning the gap. Looked up from germline, CDR1 is SGDLS and CDR2 is YYNGEE. The CDR3 is 14 residues long. CDR3: CASSPLRELSEAFF. The CDR3 DNA follows: TGTGCCAGCAGCCCCCTGAGGGAATTAAGTGAAGCTTTCTTT.

V and J are TRBV5-8 and TRBJ2-1, with 9 positions matching TRBD1. The V gene's germline CDR1 is SGHTS and CDR2 YDEGEE. V gave up 0 bases and J gave up 9 bases; unmatched junction bases: 16. The length of the CDR3 is 18 residues. The CDR3 sequence is CASSLEGGGTGLESEQFF. DNA of the CDR3: TGTGCCAGCAGCTTGGAGGGTGGGGGGACAGGGTTGGAGAGTGAGCAGTTCTTC.

This clone was counted a few times. This chain uses TRBV6-1 with TRBJ1-6; D not certain. The CDR3 runs to 16 residues. CDR1 and CDR2 (germline): MNHNS, SASEGT. V was pared by 1 base and J by 4 bases, with 11 bases between. Here the CDR3 DNA reads TGTGCCAGCAGTGAAGTTGGGAGGGCGTATAATTCACCCCTCCACTTT. Amino acids: CASSEVGRAYNSPLHF.

DNA for the CDR3: TGTGCCAGCAGCCGGGACAGCTCAGGGAACTATGGCTACACCTTC. Protein sequence: CASSRDSSGNYGYTF. The V gene is TRBV2, the J gene TRBJ1-2; 7 bases are a match to TRBD1. CDR3 length: 15 amino acids. Trimming at V came to 6 bases and at J to 2 bases, leaving 9 bases not matched to a gene. Germline values: CDR1 SNHLY, CDR2 FYNNEI.

The chain employs TRBV11-2 and TRBJ2-1, with D possibly being TRBD2 (7 bases). Trimming took 0 bases from V and 9 from J, leaving 21 bases between them. Per the germline V gene, CDR1 is SGHAT and CDR2 is FQNNGV. This CDR3 has 17 residues. In nucleotides, the CDR3 is TGTGCCAGCAGCTTAGACGATGGGGGGGCTGGGTTGGGTGAGCAGTTCTTC. Translation gives CASSLDDGGAGLGEQFF.

This rearrangement joins TRBV9 to TRBJ2-5; perhaps TRBD2 as D (6 bases). Germline loops: CDR1 SGDLS, CDR2 YYNGEE. V was trimmed by 7 bases and J by 5 bases, leaving 18 bases between them. CDR3 length: 14 amino acids. DNA for the CDR3: TGTGCCAGCGGACCGGTTGGGGGGAGGGAGACCCAGTACTTC. As protein: CASGPVGGRETQYF.

The V call is TRBV30, the J call TRBJ1-4; 7 nucleotides match TRBD1. The CDR3 extends over 16 amino acids. The germline gives CDR1 GTSNPN, CDR2 SVGIG (reference sequence). V was clipped by 0 bases and J by 8 bases; unmatched bases: 12. As DNA, the CDR3 is TGTGCCTGGAGTGTTCCAGGGGGGCCAATACGCGAAAAACTGTTTTTT. It encodes CAWSVPGGPIREKLFF.

V and J are TRBV7-9 and TRBJ2-7; unclear D gene. The CDR3 totals 14 residues. Germline CDR1 and CDR2: SEHNR and FQNEAQ (reference sequence). Trimming took 5 bases from V and 2 from J, leaving 13 bases between them. As DNA, the CDR3 is TGTGCCAGCAGCCCCCCAAGCGTCCCCTACGAGCAGTACTTC. Protein sequence: CASSPPSVPYEQYF.

CDR3 protein: CASSQDSGINEKLFF. The CDR3 coding sequence is TGCGCCAGCAGCCAGGACAGTGGGATTAATGAAAAACTGTTTTTT. The gene calls are TRBV5-1 and TRBJ1-4; TRBD1 is a possible D gene (6 bases). This CDR3 spans 15 amino acids. CDR1 and CDR2 from the germline V gene are SGHRS and YFSETQ. With 4 bases removed from V and 4 bases from J, the gap between germline ends came to 14 bases.

The chain uses TRBV10-3 and TRBJ2-1, with 8 bases matching TRBD2. Trimming at V came to 6 bases and at J to 2 bases, leaving 6 bases not matched to a gene. Germline V CDR1 and CDR2: ENHRY, SYGVKD. CDR3 length equals 15 residues. CDR3 nucleotide sequence: TGTGCCATCAGGGTCACTAGCGGTGCCTACAATGAGCAGTTCTTC. Amino acids: CAIRVTSGAYNEQFF.

This clone has a single count. The junction departs from the called germline gene at one end, perhaps through a read error. The J gene is TRBJ1-2, the V gene TRBV30, with 10 nucleotides matching TRBD1. The CDR3 sequence is 13 residues long. From germline, CDR1 is GTSNPN and CDR2 SVGIG (reference sequence). The CDR3 coding sequence is TGTGCCCGTGGACAGGGGGAAGACTATGGCTACACCTTT. Its protein product is CARGQGEDYGYTF.

This clone came up once. V and J are TRBV7-3 and TRBJ2-3; maybe TRBD1 (6 bases). V was pared by 3 bases and J by 3 bases, with 16 bases between. Germline CDR1 reads SGHTA; CDR2 reads FQGTGA. This CDR3 region has 16 residues. The CDR3 DNA reads as TGTGCCAGCAGCTTGTCCCTGGCAGGGGCAACAGATACGCAGTATTTT. The encoded protein is CASSLSLAGATDTQYF.

This clone was seen a handful of times. The rearrangement joins TRBV6-1 to TRBJ2-7; 9 bases line up with TRBD1. The CDR3 loop spans 14 amino acids. The ends lost 7 bases at V and 7 bases at J; junction bases unmatched: 11. Germline values: CDR1 MNHNS, CDR2 SASEGT. This CDR3 reads CASKTGTGSREQYF. Written as DNA, the CDR3 is TGTGCCAGCAAAACCGGGACAGGGTCGAGGGAGCAGTACTTC.

This clone was recorded a few times. The rearrangement joins TRBV9 to TRBJ1-1; possibly TRBD1 for D (6 bases). The CDR3 covers 13 residues. V was pared by 3 bases and J by 1 base, with 7 bases between. Germline loops: CDR1 SGDLS, CDR2 YYNGEE. Written as DNA, the CDR3 is TGTGCCAGCAGCGAGGGACAGAACACTGAAGCTTTCTTT. Amino acid sequence: CASSEGQNTEAFF.

V usage is TRBV2 and J usage is TRBJ1-1, with 9 bases lining up with TRBD1. Per germline, CDR1 SNHLY and CDR2 FYNNEI. This CDR3 is built from 14 residues. The V segment lost 6 bases and the J segment 4 bases; nucleotides outside the gene matches: 6. CDR3 sequence reads: CASRTTGGVTEAFF. The CDR3, as DNA: TGTGCCAGCAGAACAACAGGGGGCGTCACTGAAGCTTTCTTT.

This sequence joins TRBV6-6 and TRBJ2-3; D may be TRBD2 (6 bases). The germline gives CDR1 MNHNY, CDR2 SVGAGI (reference sequence). The CDR3 has 13 residues. The V and J ends lost 6 bases and 2 bases respectively, with 9 bases between them. CDR3 nucleotides: TGTGCCAGCAGGGGAGGCTCCACAGATACGCAGTATTTT. Protein: CASRGGSTDTQYF.

The chain carries TRBV7-2 and TRBJ2-2, with a tentative D call TRBD2 (6 bases). The CDR3 runs 16 residues. Trimming left V 3 bases short and J 4 bases short, with 15 bases between. Germline assignment: CDR1 SGHTA and CDR2 FQGNSA. CDR3 DNA: TGTGCCAGCAGCTTTTTTTTGGGACTTGCCACCGGGGAGCTGTTTTTT. It yields the protein CASSFFLGLATGELFF.